This TCR beta chain originates from a study of spatial heterogeneity in lung cancer. Looking at the study overall: A unique TCR and UMI combination showed up more than ten times in raw reads, on average. Findings and limits, study-wide: In blood, ubiquitous expanded tumor TCRs appeared more at resection than follow-up.

The table lists this clonotype with many counts. The antigen remains unidentified. Single TCR cDNA molecules each had their own unique molecular identifier. Each CDR3 protein gets one entry after TCRdb re-called the 5' RACE reads with MiXCR. Among fewer than 40,000 distinct CDR3 sequences, roughly 7.4% were seen once, and the ten largest hold under 30%. Described time point: sample taken at primary tumor resection. Whole RNA from tumor, nontumor lung or frozen PBMC was sequenced unsorted. The donor population consisted of approximately 68 patients with untreated, early-stage non-small cell lung cancer. The TCR originated in a male donor with early-stage non-small cell lung cancer. The specimen comprised PBMCs, sampled at surgery.

Here the CDR3 reads CASSYRLAGGEQFF. CDR3 DNA sequence: TGTGCCAGCAGTTACCGACTAGCGGGAGGTGAGCAGTTCTTC. V and J are TRBV6-2 or TRBV6-3 and TRBJ2-1; 13 nucleotides line up with TRBD2. CDR1 MNHEY and CDR2 SVGEGT come from the germline V gene. V lost 2 bases, J lost 9 bases, and 1 base stayed unmatched. This CDR3 region has 14 residues.